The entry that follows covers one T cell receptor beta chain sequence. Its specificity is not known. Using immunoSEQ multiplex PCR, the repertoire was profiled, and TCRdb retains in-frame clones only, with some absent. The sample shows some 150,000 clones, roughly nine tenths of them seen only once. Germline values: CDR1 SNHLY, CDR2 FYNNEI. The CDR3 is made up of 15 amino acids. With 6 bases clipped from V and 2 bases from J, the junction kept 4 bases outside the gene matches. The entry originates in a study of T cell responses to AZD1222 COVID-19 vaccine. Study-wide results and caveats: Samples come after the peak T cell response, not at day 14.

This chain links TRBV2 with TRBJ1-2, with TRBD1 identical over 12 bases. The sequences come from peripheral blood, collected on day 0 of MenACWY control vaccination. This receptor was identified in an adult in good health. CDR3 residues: CASSPGQGANYGYTF. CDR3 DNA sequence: TGTGCCAGCAGCCCGGGACAGGGGGCAAACTATGGCTACACCTTC.